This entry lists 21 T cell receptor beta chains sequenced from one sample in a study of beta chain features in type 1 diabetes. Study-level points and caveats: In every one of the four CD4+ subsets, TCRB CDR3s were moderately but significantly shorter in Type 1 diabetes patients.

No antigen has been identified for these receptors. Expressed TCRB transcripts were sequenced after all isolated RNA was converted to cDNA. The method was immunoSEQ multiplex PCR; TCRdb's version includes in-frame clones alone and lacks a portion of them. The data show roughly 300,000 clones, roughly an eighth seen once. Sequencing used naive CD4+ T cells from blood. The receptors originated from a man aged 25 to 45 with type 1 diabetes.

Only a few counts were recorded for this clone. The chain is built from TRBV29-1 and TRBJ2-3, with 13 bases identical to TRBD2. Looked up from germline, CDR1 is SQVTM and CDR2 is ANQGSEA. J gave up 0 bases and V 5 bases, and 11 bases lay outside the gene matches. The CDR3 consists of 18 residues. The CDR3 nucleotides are TGCAGCGTTTGCTTCGGACTAGCGGGAGCAGAGAGCACAGATACGCAGTATTTT. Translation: CSVCFGLAGAESTDTQYF.

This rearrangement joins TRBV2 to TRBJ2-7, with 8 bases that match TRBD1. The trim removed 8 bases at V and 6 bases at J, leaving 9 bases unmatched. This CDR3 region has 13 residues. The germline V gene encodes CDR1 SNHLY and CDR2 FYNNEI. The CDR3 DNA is TGTGCCAGCGGGGGGACAGGACAATCCGAGCAGTACTTC. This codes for CASGGTGQSEQYF.

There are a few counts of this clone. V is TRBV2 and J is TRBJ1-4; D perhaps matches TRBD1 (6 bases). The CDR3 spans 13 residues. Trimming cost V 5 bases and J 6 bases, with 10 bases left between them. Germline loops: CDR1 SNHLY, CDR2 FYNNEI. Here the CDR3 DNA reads TGTGCCAGCAGTCTTCAGGGGTATGAAAAACTGTTTTTT. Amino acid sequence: CASSLQGYEKLFF. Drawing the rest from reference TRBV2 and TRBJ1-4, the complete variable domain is EPEVTQTPSHQVTQMGQEVILRCVPISNHLYFYWYRQILGQKVEFLVSFYNNEISEKSEIFDDQFSVERPDGSNFTLKIRSTKLEDSAMYFCASSLQGYEKLFFGSGTQLSVL.

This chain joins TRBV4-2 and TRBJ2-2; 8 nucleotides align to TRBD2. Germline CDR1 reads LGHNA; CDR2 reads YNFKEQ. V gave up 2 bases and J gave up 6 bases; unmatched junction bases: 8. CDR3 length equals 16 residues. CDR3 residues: CASSQSVIAGPGELFF. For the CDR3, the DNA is TGTGCCAGCAGCCAAAGTGTAATAGCGGGACCCGGGGAGCTGTTTTTT.

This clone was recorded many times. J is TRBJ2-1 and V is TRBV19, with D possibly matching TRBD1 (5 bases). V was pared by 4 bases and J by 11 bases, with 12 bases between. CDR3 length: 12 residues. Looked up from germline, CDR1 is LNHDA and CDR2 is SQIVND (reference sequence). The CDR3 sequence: CASSNGATKQFF. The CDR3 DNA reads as TGTGCCAGTAGTAATGGGGCTACTAAGCAGTTCTTC.

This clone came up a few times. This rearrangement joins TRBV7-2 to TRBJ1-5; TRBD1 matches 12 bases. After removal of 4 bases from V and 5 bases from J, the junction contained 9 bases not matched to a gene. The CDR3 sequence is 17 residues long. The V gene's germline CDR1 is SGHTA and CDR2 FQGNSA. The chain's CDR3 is CASSSTGTGGAYQPQHF. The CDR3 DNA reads TGTGCCAGCAGCTCAACCGGGACAGGGGGCGCGTATCAGCCCCAGCATTTT.

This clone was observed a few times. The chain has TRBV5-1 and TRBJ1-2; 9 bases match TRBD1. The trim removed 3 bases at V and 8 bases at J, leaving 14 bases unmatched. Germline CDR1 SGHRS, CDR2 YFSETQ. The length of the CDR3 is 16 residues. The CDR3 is CASSWGQGPTSGGYTF. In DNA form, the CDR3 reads TGCGCCAGCAGCTGGGGACAGGGACCGACATCTGGGGGCTACACCTTC.

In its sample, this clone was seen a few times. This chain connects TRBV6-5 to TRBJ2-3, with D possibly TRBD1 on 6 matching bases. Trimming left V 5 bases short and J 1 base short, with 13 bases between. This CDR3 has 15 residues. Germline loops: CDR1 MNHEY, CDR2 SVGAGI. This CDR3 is CASSRTYRGTDTQYF. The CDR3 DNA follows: TGTGCCAGCAGTCGGACCTACAGGGGCACAGATACGCAGTATTTT.

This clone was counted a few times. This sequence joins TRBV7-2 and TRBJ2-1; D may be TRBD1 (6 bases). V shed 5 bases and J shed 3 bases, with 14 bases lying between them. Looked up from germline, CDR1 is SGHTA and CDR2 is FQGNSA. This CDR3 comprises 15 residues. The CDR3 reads CASSRGGNYYNEQFF. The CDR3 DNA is TGTGCCAGCAGCCGAGGGGGAAACTACTACAATGAGCAGTTCTTC.

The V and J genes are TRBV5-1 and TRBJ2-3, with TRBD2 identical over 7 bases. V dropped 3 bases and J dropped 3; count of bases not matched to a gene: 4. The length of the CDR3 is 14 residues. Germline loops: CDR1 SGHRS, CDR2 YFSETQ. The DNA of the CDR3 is TGCGCCAGCAGCTCAAGCGGGATAACAGATACGCAGTATTTT. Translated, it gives CASSSSGITDTQYF.

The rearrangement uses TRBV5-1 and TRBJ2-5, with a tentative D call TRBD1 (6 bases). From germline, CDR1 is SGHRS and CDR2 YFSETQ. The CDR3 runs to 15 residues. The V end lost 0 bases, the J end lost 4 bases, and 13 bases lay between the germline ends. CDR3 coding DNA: TGCGCCAGCAGCTTGGCCGGACAGTACTTAGAGACCCAGTACTTC. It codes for CASSLAGQYLETQYF.

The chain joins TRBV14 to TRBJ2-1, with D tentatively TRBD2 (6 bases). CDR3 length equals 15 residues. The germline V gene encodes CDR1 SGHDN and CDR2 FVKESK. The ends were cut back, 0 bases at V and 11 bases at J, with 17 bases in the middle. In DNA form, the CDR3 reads TGTGCCAGCAGCCAAGAGTCTCTAGCGCTTGCGAAGCAGTTCTTC. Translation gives CASSQESLALAKQFF. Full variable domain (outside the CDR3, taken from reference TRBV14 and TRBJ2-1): EAGVTQFPSHSVIEKGQTVTLRCDPISGHDNLYWYRRVMGKEIKFLLHFVKESKQDESGMPNNRFLAERTGGTYSTLKVQPAELEDSGVYFCASSQESLALAKQFFGPGTRLTVL.

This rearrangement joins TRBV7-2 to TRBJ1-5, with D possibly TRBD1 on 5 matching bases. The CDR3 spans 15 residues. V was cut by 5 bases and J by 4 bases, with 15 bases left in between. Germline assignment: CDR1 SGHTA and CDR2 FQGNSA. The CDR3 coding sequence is TGTGCCAGCAGCCCCCAACGATGGACAAATCAGCCCCAGCATTTT. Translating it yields CASSPQRWTNQPQHF.

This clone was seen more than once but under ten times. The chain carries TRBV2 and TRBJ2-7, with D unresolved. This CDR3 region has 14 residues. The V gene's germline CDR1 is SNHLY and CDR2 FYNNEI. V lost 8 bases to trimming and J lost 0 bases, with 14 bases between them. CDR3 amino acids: CASQVRFSSYEQYF. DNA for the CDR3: TGTGCCAGCCAAGTTCGATTCAGCTCCTACGAGCAGTACTTC.

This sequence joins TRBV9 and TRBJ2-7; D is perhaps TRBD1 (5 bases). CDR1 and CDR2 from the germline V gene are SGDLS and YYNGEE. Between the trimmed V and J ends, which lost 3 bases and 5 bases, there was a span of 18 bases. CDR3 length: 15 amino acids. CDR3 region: CASSARLQGYNEQYF. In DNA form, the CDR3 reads TGTGCCAGCAGCGCGCGACTTCAGGGATACAACGAGCAGTACTTC.

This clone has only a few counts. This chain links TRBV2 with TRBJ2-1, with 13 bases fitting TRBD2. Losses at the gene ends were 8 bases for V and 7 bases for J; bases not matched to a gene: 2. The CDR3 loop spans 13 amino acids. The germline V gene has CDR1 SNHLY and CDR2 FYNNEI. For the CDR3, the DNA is TGTGCCAGCGGGGGACTAGCGGGAAATGAGCAGTTCTTC. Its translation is CASGGLAGNEQFF.

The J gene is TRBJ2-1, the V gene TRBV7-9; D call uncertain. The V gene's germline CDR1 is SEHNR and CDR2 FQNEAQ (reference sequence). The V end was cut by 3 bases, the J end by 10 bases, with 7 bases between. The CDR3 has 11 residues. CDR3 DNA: TGTGCCAGCAGCTTCCAAATGGAGCAGTTCTTC. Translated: CASSFQMEQFF.

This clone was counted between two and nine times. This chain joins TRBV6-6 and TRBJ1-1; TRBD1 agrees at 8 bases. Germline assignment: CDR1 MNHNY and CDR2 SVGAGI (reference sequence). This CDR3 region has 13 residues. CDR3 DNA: TGTGCTACCTCCCAGGACAGGGCTGCTGAAGCTTTCTTT. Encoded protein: CATSQDRAAEAFF.

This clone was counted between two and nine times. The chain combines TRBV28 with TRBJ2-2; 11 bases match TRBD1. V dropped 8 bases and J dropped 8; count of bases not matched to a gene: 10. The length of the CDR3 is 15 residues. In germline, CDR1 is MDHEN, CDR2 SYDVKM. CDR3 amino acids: CASRAGQGVRGELFF. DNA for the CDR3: TGTGCCAGCCGAGCGGGACAGGGGGTTCGAGGGGAGCTGTTTTTT.

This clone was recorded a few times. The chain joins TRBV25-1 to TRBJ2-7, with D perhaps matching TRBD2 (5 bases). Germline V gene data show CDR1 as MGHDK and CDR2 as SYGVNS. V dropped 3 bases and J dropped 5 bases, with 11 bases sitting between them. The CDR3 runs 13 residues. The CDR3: CASSDWEPNEQYF. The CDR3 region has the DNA TGTGCCAGCAGTGACTGGGAGCCCAACGAGCAGTACTTC.

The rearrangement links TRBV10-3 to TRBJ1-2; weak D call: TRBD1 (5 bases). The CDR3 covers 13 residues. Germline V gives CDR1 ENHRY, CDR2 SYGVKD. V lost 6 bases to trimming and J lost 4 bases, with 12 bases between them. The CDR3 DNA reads TGTGCCATCAGGGGCAGGGAAGGCTATGGCTACACCTTC. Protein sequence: CAIRGREGYGYTF.